Listed here is a single T cell receptor (beta chain). The assay was immunoSEQ multiplex PCR, and TCRdb's table has in-frame clones only and misses some. This table has roughly 220,000 clones, approximately 84% appearing once. The record originates from a study of blood T cell repertoires in COVID-19. The overall study: Both acute and convalescent COVID-19 samples were obtained from the United States, Italy and Spain.

The CDR3 runs 14 residues. In germline, CDR1 is SNHLY, CDR2 FYNNEI. V lost 6 bases, J lost 8 bases, and 19 bases lay in between. This chain connects TRBV2 to TRBJ1-1; D might be TRBD1 (6 bases). This receptor was obtained from a man at least 80 years old with acute or convalescent COVID-19. The material sequenced was peripheral blood. CDR3 region: CASRDRRAGGEAFF. CDR3 in DNA: TGTGCCAGCAGAGACAGGAGGGCGGGAGGGGAAGCTTTCTTT.